Listed below are T cell receptor beta chains from one sample, sequenced in a study of cytomegalovirus exposure and HLA in healthy donors. Libraries were prepared by immunoSEQ multiplex PCR; TCRdb keeps only in-frame clonotypes and omits some of them. The table shows roughly 130,000 clones, with roughly 86% occurring only once. Sequencing was performed on PBMCs. The receptors derive from a young man in good health and CMV-seronegative. CDR3s include the opening cysteine and the closing phenylalanine or tryptophan. The D gene is left open where the match is weak. Not all rows give a size; the values are once, few, many and, for expanded clones, a class.

d_gene: .; abundance: .; v_gene: TRBV5-1; j_gene: TRBJ1-2; CDR3nt: TGCGCCAGCAGACCCCAGAACTATGGCTACACCTTC; CDR3aa: CASRPQNYGYTF
d_gene: .; abundance: .; v_gene: TRBV7-9; j_gene: TRBJ1-1; CDR3nt: TGTGCCAGCAGCTTAGCCAGTACAGGGTGGAACACTGAAGCTTTCTTT; CDR3aa: CASSLASTGWNTEAFF
d_gene: .; abundance: .; v_gene: TRBV11-2; j_gene: TRBJ2-6; CDR3nt: TGTGCCAGCACCCGGAGGGGTGAGGCCTCTGGGGCCAACGTCCTGACTTTC; CDR3aa: CASTRRGEASGANVLTF
d_gene: .; abundance: .; v_gene: TRBV9; j_gene: TRBJ2-1; CDR3nt: TGTGCCAGCAGCGAGGGGTGGGGGAACGGGGACAACAATGAGCAGTTCTTC; CDR3aa: CASSEGWGNGDNNEQFF
d_gene: TRBD2; abundance: .; v_gene: TRBV5-1; j_gene: TRBJ2-1; CDR3nt: TGCGCCAGCAGCCCCGGACTAGCGGGGGGTTACAATGAGCAGTTCTTC; CDR3aa: CASSPGLAGGYNEQFF
d_gene: .; abundance: .; v_gene: TRBV4-1; j_gene: TRBJ2-5; CDR3nt: TGCGCCAGCAGCCTTTCTAGCGTAGAGACCCAGTACTTC; CDR3aa: CASSLSSVETQYF
d_gene: .; abundance: .; v_gene: TRBV12-5; j_gene: TRBJ1-2; CDR3nt: TGTGCTAGTGGTTTGGTACTACAGGGAAACTATGGCTACACCTTC; CDR3aa: CASGLVLQGNYGYTF
d_gene: .; abundance: .; v_gene: TRBV18; j_gene: TRBJ2-2; CDR3nt: TGTGCCAGCTCACCACCAGGGGCAGCTAGATTCACCGGGGAGCTGTTTTTT; CDR3aa: CASSPPGAARFTGELFF
d_gene: .; abundance: .; v_gene: TRBV18; j_gene: TRBJ2-1; CDR3nt: TGTGCCAGCTCCCTAGATTTAGATGAGCAGTTCTTC; CDR3aa: CASSLDLDEQFF
d_gene: .; abundance: .; v_gene: TRBV27; j_gene: TRBJ1-6; CDR3nt: TGTGCCAGCAGTTCACAGCCCAATTCACCCCTCCACTTT; CDR3aa: CASSSQPNSPLHF
d_gene: TRBD1; abundance: .; v_gene: TRBV5-3; j_gene: TRBJ2-7; CDR3nt: TGTGCCAGAAGCTTGGGGGGACAGTTCTACGAGCAGTACTTC; CDR3aa: CARSLGGQFYEQYF
d_gene: .; abundance: .; v_gene: TRBV6-5; j_gene: TRBJ2-2; CDR3nt: TGTGCCAGCCGCGGATACACCGGGGAGCTGTTTTTT; CDR3aa: CASRGYTGELFF
d_gene: .; abundance: .; v_gene: TRBV5-6; j_gene: TRBJ2-7; CDR3nt: TGTGCCAGCAGCTTTTCGGGAGCCTACGAGCAGTACTTC; CDR3aa: CASSFSGAYEQYF
d_gene: .; abundance: .; v_gene: TRBV7-9; j_gene: TRBJ1-2; CDR3nt: TGTGCCAGCAGCCTTAGAAGATATGGCTACACCTTC; CDR3aa: CASSLRRYGYTF
d_gene: .; abundance: .; v_gene: TRBV7-9; j_gene: TRBJ2-7; CDR3nt: TGTGCCAGCAGTCGGAGGGACAGCTACGAGCAGTACTTC; CDR3aa: CASSRRDSYEQYF
d_gene: .; abundance: .; v_gene: TRBV27; j_gene: TRBJ2-1; CDR3nt: TGTGCCAGCAGTTTACCCAGCAATGAGCAGTTCTTC; CDR3aa: CASSLPSNEQFF
d_gene: TRBD1; abundance: .; v_gene: TRBV13; j_gene: TRBJ1-3; CDR3nt: TGTGCCAGCAGCTTAGGCCTGGGCAGGGGGAACACCATATATTTT; CDR3aa: CASSLGLGRGNTIYF
d_gene: TRBD2; abundance: few; v_gene: TRBV7-9; j_gene: TRBJ2-1; CDR3nt: TGTGCCAGCAGCTCTCCGGGACTACCGATTAACAATGAGCAGTTCTTC; CDR3aa: CASSSPGLPINNEQFF
d_gene: TRBD1; abundance: .; v_gene: TRBV7-6; j_gene: TRBJ1-1; CDR3nt: TGTGCCAGCAGCTTAGGTCCCGGGACAGGGTTTCGGATGGTGGAAGCTTTCTTT; CDR3aa: CASSLGPGTGFRMVEAFF
d_gene: .; abundance: .; v_gene: TRBV6-5; j_gene: TRBJ1-2; CDR3nt: TGTGCCAGCAGTTACTCCGTGCGGTATGGCTACACCTTC; CDR3aa: CASSYSVRYGYTF
d_gene: TRBD1; abundance: once; v_gene: TRBV11-2; j_gene: TRBJ1-5; CDR3nt: TGTGCCAGCAGTCTAACAGGGGGGAATCAGCCCCAGCATTTT; CDR3aa: CASSLTGGNQPQHF
d_gene: TRBD2; abundance: .; v_gene: TRBV7-6; j_gene: TRBJ2-3; CDR3nt: TGTGCCAGCAGTTTAATAGCGGGGGGCACAGATACGCAGTATTTT; CDR3aa: CASSLIAGGTDTQYF
d_gene: .; abundance: few; v_gene: TRBV18; j_gene: TRBJ2-3; CDR3nt: TGTGCCAGCTCATCGACAGATACGCAGTATTTT; CDR3aa: CASSSTDTQYF
d_gene: .; abundance: .; v_gene: TRBV6-5; j_gene: TRBJ2-5; CDR3nt: TGTGCCAGCAGTTACTCTCAGGGTGAGGTCGAGGAGACCCAGTACTTC; CDR3aa: CASSYSQGEVEETQYF
d_gene: TRBD1; abundance: .; v_gene: TRBV11-2; j_gene: TRBJ2-7; CDR3nt: TGTGCCAGCAGCTTAGAAGTGACAGGGGGTTACGAGCAGTACTTC; CDR3aa: CASSLEVTGGYEQYF
d_gene: .; abundance: .; v_gene: TRBV10-3; j_gene: TRBJ1-6; CDR3nt: TGTGCCATCAGTGAGTCGGGACTGACCAATTCACCCCTCCACTTT; CDR3aa: CAISESGLTNSPLHF
d_gene: TRBD2; abundance: .; v_gene: TRBV7-9; j_gene: TRBJ2-1; CDR3nt: TGTGCCAGCAGCTTAACTAGCGGGGGGGCAAGTGAGCAGTTCTTC; CDR3aa: CASSLTSGGASEQFF
d_gene: .; abundance: .; v_gene: TRBV5-4; j_gene: TRBJ1-2; CDR3nt: TGTGCCAGCAGCTGGGCCGGCCCCAACTATGGCTACACCTTC; CDR3aa: CASSWAGPNYGYTF
d_gene: .; abundance: once; v_gene: TRBV5-6; j_gene: TRBJ2-1; CDR3nt: TGTGCCAGCAGCCCTAAGGGAGTGGGCTACAATGAGCAGTTCTTC; CDR3aa: CASSPKGVGYNEQFF
d_gene: TRBD1; abundance: .; v_gene: TRBV25-1; j_gene: TRBJ1-2; CDR3nt: TGTGCCAGCAGTGCCCCGGGACAGGGGGCTTATGGCTACACCTTC; CDR3aa: CASSAPGQGAYGYTF
d_gene: TRBD1; abundance: .; v_gene: TRBV19; j_gene: TRBJ1-5; CDR3nt: TGTGCCAGTAGTAAGCCCATTTCCGGGACAGGGTCGTATCAGCCCCAGCATTTT; CDR3aa: CASSKPISGTGSYQPQHF
d_gene: TRBD1; abundance: .; v_gene: TRBV4-2; j_gene: TRBJ2-2; CDR3nt: TGTGCCAGCAGCCCACAGGGACAGGTCGGGGACGGGGAGCTGTTTTTT; CDR3aa: CASSPQGQVGDGELFF
d_gene: .; abundance: .; v_gene: TRBV28; j_gene: TRBJ1-4; CDR3nt: TGTGCCAGCAGTACAAGGAAAGGGGGGGTCGAAAAACTGTTTTTT; CDR3aa: CASSTRKGGVEKLFF
d_gene: TRBD1; abundance: .; v_gene: TRBV19; j_gene: TRBJ1-6; CDR3nt: TGTGCCACCAACCTAGACAGGGATTCACCCCTCCACTTT; CDR3aa: CATNLDRDSPLHF
d_gene: .; abundance: .; v_gene: TRBV6-5; j_gene: TRBJ1-3; CDR3nt: TGTGCCAGCAGTTACTCGAGGGTGGAGGAAAACACCATATATTTT; CDR3aa: CASSYSRVEENTIYF
d_gene: TRBD1; abundance: .; v_gene: TRBV4-1; j_gene: TRBJ2-7; CDR3nt: TGCGCCAGCAGCCAAGGGGACAGCTCCTACGAGCAGTACTTC; CDR3aa: CASSQGDSSYEQYF
d_gene: .; abundance: .; v_gene: TRBV9; j_gene: TRBJ2-3; CDR3nt: TGTGCCAGCAGCCCACTTACCGGCAGGGGTCGCACAGATACGCAGTATTTT; CDR3aa: CASSPLTGRGRTDTQYF
d_gene: TRBD1; abundance: few; v_gene: TRBV28; j_gene: TRBJ1-1; CDR3nt: TGTGCCAGCAGTTCGCCCGGGACAGGGGGGCCTGAAGCTTTCTTT; CDR3aa: CASSSPGTGGPEAFF
d_gene: .; abundance: .; v_gene: TRBV6-1; j_gene: TRBJ2-1; CDR3nt: TGTGCCAGCAGTGGGGGACACAGGAGCTCCTACAATGAGCAGTTCTTC; CDR3aa: CASSGGHRSSYNEQFF
d_gene: .; abundance: .; v_gene: TRBV4-3; j_gene: TRBJ1-4; CDR3nt: TGCGCCAGCAGCCCCGAGGGGTCCGGAGGGGATGGGGAAAAACTGTTTTTT; CDR3aa: CASSPEGSGGDGEKLFF
d_gene: TRBD1; abundance: .; v_gene: TRBV6-5; j_gene: TRBJ2-7; CDR3nt: TGTGCCAGCAGTTACTCGGGACAGGGGGACGAGCAGTACTTC; CDR3aa: CASSYSGQGDEQYF